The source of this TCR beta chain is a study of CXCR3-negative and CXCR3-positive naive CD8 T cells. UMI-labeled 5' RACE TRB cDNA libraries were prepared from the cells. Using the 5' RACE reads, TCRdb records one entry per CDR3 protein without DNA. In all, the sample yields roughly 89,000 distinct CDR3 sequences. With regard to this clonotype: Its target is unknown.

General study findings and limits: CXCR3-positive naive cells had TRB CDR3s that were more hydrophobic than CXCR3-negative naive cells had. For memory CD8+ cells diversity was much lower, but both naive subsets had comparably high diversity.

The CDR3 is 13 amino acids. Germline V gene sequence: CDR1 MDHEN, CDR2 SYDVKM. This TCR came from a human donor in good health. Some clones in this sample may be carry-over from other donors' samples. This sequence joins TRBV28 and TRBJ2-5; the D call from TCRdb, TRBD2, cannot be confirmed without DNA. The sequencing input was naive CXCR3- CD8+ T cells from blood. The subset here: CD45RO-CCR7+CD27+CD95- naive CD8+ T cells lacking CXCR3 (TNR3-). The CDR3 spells CASRYREGETQYF.